One sample yielded the 25 T cell receptor beta chains listed below, sequenced in a study of early T cells in non-severe SARS-CoV-2 infection (dated by TCRdb to the early 2020s). The library was prepared using 5' RACE. TCRdb shows the sequencer as NextSeq 500. The public reads were reanalyzed by TCRdb: fastp trimming at Q25, MiXCR alignment, in-frame beta chains only. Each entry is one CDR3 protein sequence, shown with its most common DNA and genes. In all, the sample holds some 62,000 distinct CDR3 sequences, and 7% to 10% of those were seen once. Of the sample, around 15% is held by the ten largest clones. The sample consisted of whole blood, taken at baseline. These receptor sequences come from an adult who was a healthcare worker with PCR-confirmed SARS-CoV-2 infection or an uninfected control (not recorded which).

This clonotype was observed many times. CDR3 amino acids: CASTLGTSRNTGELFF. In nucleotides, the CDR3 is TGTGCCAGCACCCTCGGGACTAGCAGAAACACCGGGGAGCTGTTTTTT. This chain uses TRBV6-2 or TRBV6-3 with TRBJ2-2; TRBD2 aligns across 9 bases. The CDR3 runs to 16 residues. From germline, CDR1 is MNHEY and CDR2 SVGEGT. The J segment lost 2 bases and the V segment lost 7 bases, leaving 8 bases of the junction unmatched.

In its sample, this clonotype was seen many times. The rearrangement joins TRBV6-2 or TRBV6-3 to TRBJ2-7; D is ambiguous. Trimming left V 6 bases short and J 6 bases short, with 18 bases between. The CDR3 is made up of 14 amino acids. Germline assignment: CDR1 MNHEY and CDR2 SVGEGT. The CDR3: CASRRSLTGGEQYF. The CDR3, as DNA: TGTGCCAGCAGGCGCAGCCTTACTGGTGGCGAGCAGTACTTC.

This clonotype has just a few counts. The chain uses TRBV7-2 and TRBJ2-7; 10 bases are a match to TRBD2. The CDR3 totals 14 residues. V was pared by 2 bases and J by 11 bases, with 9 bases of the junction left unmatched. Germline V gene lookup returns CDR1 SGHTA and CDR2 FQGNSA. CDR3 protein: CASSLRLAGEWKYF. CDR3 nucleotide sequence: TGTGCCAGCAGCTTACGCCTAGCGGGAGAATGGAAGTACTTC. Combining the CDR3 with reference TRBV7-2 and TRBJ2-7 gives the whole variable domain GAGVSQSPSNKVTEKGKDVELRCDPISGHTALYWYRQSLGQGLEFLIYFQGNSAPDKSGLPSDRFSAERTGGSVSTLTIQRTQQEDSAVYLCASSLRLAGEWKYFGPGTRLTVT.

This chain connects TRBV5-1 to TRBJ1-4; D might be TRBD1 (5 bases). V was shortened by 4 bases and J by 0 bases, with 16 bases between the two germline ends. Per germline, CDR1 SGHRS and CDR2 YFSETQ. This CDR3 is built from 17 residues. Written as DNA, the CDR3 is TGCGCCAGCAGCCGCGACGGGGGACCTGCAACTAATGAAAAACTGTTTTTT. Protein: CASSRDGGPATNEKLFF. Looking up the rest from reference TRBV5-1 and TRBJ1-4 gives the full variable domain: KAGVTQTPRYLIKTRGQQVTLSCSPISGHRSVSWYQQTPGQGLQFLFEYFSETQRNKGNFPGRFSGRQFSNSRSEMNVSTLELGDSALYLCASSRDGGPATNEKLFFGSGTQLSVL.

This clonotype was seen many times. The V call is TRBV20-1, the J call TRBJ1-1; 7 bases align to TRBD1. The CDR3 length is 16 residues. With V trimmed by 0 bases and J by 0 bases, 7 bases remained unmatched. The germline V gene has CDR1 DFQATT and CDR2 SNEGSKA (reference sequence). CDR3 residues: CSARDSLGQVNTEAFF. The CDR3 coding sequence is TGCAGTGCTAGAGATTCTCTCGGACAGGTGAACACTGAAGCTTTCTTT.

This clonotype was seen many times. The V gene is TRBV5-4, the J gene TRBJ2-7; 7 nucleotides agree with TRBD1. The CDR3 is 13 residues long. With V trimmed by 5 bases and J by 4 bases, 6 bases remained unmatched. The germline V gene has CDR1 SGHNT and CDR2 YYREEE (reference sequence). DNA of the CDR3: TGTGCCAGCAGACCCGGGACAGCATACGAGCAGTACTTC. Translation: CASRPGTAYEQYF.

This clonotype came up many times. This sequence joins TRBV6-5 and TRBJ1-5; D may be TRBD1 (5 bases). The CDR3 is made up of 14 amino acids. V was cut by 6 bases and J by 5 bases, with 14 bases left in between. Germline V gene lookup returns CDR1 MNHEY and CDR2 SVGAGI. The CDR3 nucleotides are TGTGCCAGCAGCCCCGGGACGGACGATCAGCCCCAGCATTTT. It encodes CASSPGTDDQPQHF.

The chain joins TRBV7-3 to TRBJ2-1; D possibly matches TRBD1 or TRBD2 (6 bases each). The CDR3 runs to 15 residues. Germline assignment: CDR1 SGHTA and CDR2 FQGTGA. V was pared by 2 bases and J by 2 bases, with 10 bases between. As DNA, the CDR3 is TGTGCCAGCAGCTTATCGGGGGCCCCCTACAATGAGCAGTTCTTC. Encoded protein: CASSLSGAPYNEQFF.

The chain recombines TRBV7-2 with TRBJ2-3; 7 bases are shared with TRBD2. J gave up 7 bases and V 1 base, and 8 bases lay outside the gene matches. Germline V gives CDR1 SGHTA, CDR2 FQGNSA. The CDR3 loop spans 15 amino acids. The CDR3 DNA sequence: TGTGCCAGCAGCTTAGGCCCTAGCGGCTCGTATACGCAGTATTTT. Its protein is CASSLGPSGSYTQYF.

This clonotype was picked up many times. The chain links TRBV6-2 or TRBV6-3 to TRBJ2-1; tentatively, D is TRBD2 (5 bases). Germline CDR1 reads MNHEY; CDR2 reads SVGEGT. The CDR3 spans 16 residues. With 6 bases removed from V and 4 bases from J, the gap between germline ends came to 19 bases. CDR3 loop: CASRRPGSGAYNEQFF. The CDR3 DNA is TGTGCCAGCAGGCGACCGGGGAGCGGAGCATACAATGAGCAGTTCTTC.

There are many counts of this clonotype. The V gene is TRBV6-1, the J gene TRBJ2-5, with D hard to call. The V end lost 4 bases, the J end lost 5 bases, and 11 bases lay between the germline ends. This CDR3 is built from 13 residues. Per germline, CDR1 MNHNS and CDR2 SASEGT. The CDR3 DNA follows: TGTGCCAGCAGTGGGACGAGGCTGGAGACCCAGTACTTC. Encoded protein: CASSGTRLETQYF.

This clonotype was counted ten times or more. The chain employs TRBV30 and TRBJ1-1; D is unclear. Trimming removed 5 bases at V and 4 bases at J, with 11 bases between. The CDR3 is 12 residues long. Germline V gene data show CDR1 as GTSNPN and CDR2 as SVGIG (reference sequence). CDR3 in DNA: TGTGCCTGGGGCCTAGCGAGCACTGAAGCTTTCTTT. Its protein is CAWGLASTEAFF. The variable domain in full, with the rest retrieved from reference TRBV30 and TRBJ1-1, is SQTIHQWPATLVQPVGSPLSLECTVEGTSNPNLYWYRQAAGRGLQLLFYSVGIGQISSEVPQNLSASRPQDRQFILSSKKLLLSDSGFYLCAWGLASTEAFFGQGTRLTVV.

This clonotype was counted between two and nine times. The chain carries TRBV30 and TRBJ2-5, with 8 bases matching TRBD2. Unmatched junction bases numbered 12, after V lost 8 bases and J lost 4 bases. The CDR3 extends over 14 amino acids. CDR1 and CDR2 (germline): GTSNPN, SVGIG (reference sequence). CDR3 region: CAREAGEGTETQYF. In nucleotides, the CDR3 is TGTGCCAGAGAAGCGGGAGAGGGAACAGAGACCCAGTACTTC. The full variable domain, in which reference TRBV30 and TRBJ2-5 provide the parts outside the CDR3, is SQTIHQWPATLVQPVGSPLSLECTVEGTSNPNLYWYRQAAGRGLQLLFYSVGIGQISSEVPQNLSASRPQDRQFILSSKKLLLSDSGFYLCAREAGEGTETQYFGPGTRLLVL.

This clonotype appeared many times. The chain couples TRBV7-9 to TRBJ2-7; the D gene is possibly TRBD1 (6 bases). Looked up from germline, CDR1 is SEHNR and CDR2 is FQNEAQ (reference sequence). The CDR3 spans 15 residues. V lost 4 bases and J 7 bases, leaving 20 bases between the germline ends. CDR3 nucleotides: TGTGCCAGCAGCTCCTGGACAAGGGGGATAGGGGAGCAGTACTTC. Protein product: CASSSWTRGIGEQYF.

This chain connects TRBV20-1 to TRBJ1-1; possible D gene TRBD1, 6 bases. V dropped 3 bases and J dropped 4 bases, with 15 bases sitting between them. Germline V gene lookup returns CDR1 DFQATT and CDR2 SNEGSKA (reference sequence). CDR3 size: 14 residues. CDR3 residues: CSASDGGISTEAFF. CDR3 bases: TGCAGTGCTAGTGACGGGGGCATAAGCACTGAAGCTTTCTTT.

This clonotype occurred a few times. The chain combines TRBV7-2 with TRBJ2-7; TRBD2 might be the D (5 bases). This CDR3 has 14 amino acids. V lost 5 bases and J 0 bases, leaving 11 bases between the germline ends. Germline loops: CDR1 SGHTA, CDR2 FQGNSA. The CDR3, as DNA: TGTGCCAGCAGCCCAACTAGGGACTCCTACGAGCAGTACTTC. Amino acid sequence: CASSPTRDSYEQYF. The entire variable domain, with the rest obtained from reference TRBV7-2 and TRBJ2-7, is as follows: GAGVSQSPSNKVTEKGKDVELRCDPISGHTALYWYRQSLGQGLEFLIYFQGNSAPDKSGLPSDRFSAERTGGSVSTLTIQRTQQEDSAVYLCASSPTRDSYEQYFGPGTRLTVT.

This clonotype appeared many times. V is TRBV18 and J is TRBJ1-5; D is uncertain. The ends were cut back, 3 bases at V and 4 bases at J, with 16 bases in the middle. There are 16 residues in the CDR3. Germline CDR1 reads KGHSH; CDR2 reads LQKENI. CDR3: CASSPDRASGNQPQHF. The DNA of the CDR3 is TGTGCCAGCTCACCCGACCGGGCGAGTGGGAATCAGCCCCAGCATTTT.

This clonotype occurred a few times. This sequence joins TRBV4-1 and TRBJ2-5; D remains ambiguous. The germline CDR1 and CDR2 sequences are MGHRA and YSYEKL. V lost 1 base and J 5 bases, leaving 17 bases between the germline ends. CDR3 size: 16 residues. The CDR3 coding sequence is TGCGCCAGCAGCCAAGTTGATGCGACCCCGTGGGAGACCCAGTACTTC. The encoded protein is CASSQVDATPWETQYF.

This clonotype came up a few times. The chain joins TRBV7-2 to TRBJ1-2; no reliable D call. With 5 bases removed from V and 0 bases from J, the gap between germline ends came to 19 bases. The germline gives CDR1 SGHTA, CDR2 FQGNSA. This CDR3 is 17 amino acids long. The CDR3 spells CASSPDMGKKANYGYTF. The CDR3 DNA sequence: TGTGCCAGCAGCCCCGACATGGGAAAGAAAGCTAACTATGGCTACACCTTC.

This clonotype was counted many times. The V call is TRBV7-2, the J call TRBJ2-5, with TRBD1 matching over 10 bases. The V and J ends lost 3 bases and 2 bases, in that order; junction bases with no gene match: 3. The CDR3 runs 15 residues. Germline CDR1 reads SGHTA; CDR2 reads FQGNSA. The CDR3 spells CASSFGQGGQETQYF. The CDR3 DNA reads TGTGCCAGCAGCTTCGGACAGGGGGGGCAAGAGACCCAGTACTTC.

The genes are TRBV7-3 and TRBJ2-5, with 8 bases identical to TRBD2. V lost 2 bases, J lost 1 base, and 9 bases stayed unmatched. In germline, CDR1 is SGHTA, CDR2 FQGTGA. The CDR3 runs 17 residues. CDR3 sequence (DNA): TGTGCCAGCAGCTTAGAATTGGGCACTAGCGGCCAAGAGACCCAGTACTTC. Residues: CASSLELGTSGQETQYF.

This clonotype appeared many times. This chain uses TRBV6-6 with TRBJ2-5; D remains ambiguous. Germline assignment: CDR1 MNHNY and CDR2 SVGAGI (reference sequence). The length of the CDR3 is 12 residues. Between the trimmed V and J ends, which lost 2 bases and 1 base, there was a span of 2 bases. The CDR3 nucleotides are TGTGCCAGCAGTTACCCCCAAGAGACCCAGTACTTC. Translated, it gives CASSYPQETQYF.

In its sample, this clonotype was seen a few times. V gene TRBV9 combines with J gene TRBJ2-7; 8 bases agree with TRBD2. J gave up 5 bases and V 4 bases, and 11 bases lay outside the gene matches. This CDR3 is built from 15 residues. Germline CDR1 reads SGDLS; CDR2 reads YYNGEE. The CDR3 nucleotides read TGTGCCAGCAGCCCCCGGGGGGCGGGAGGTAACGAGCAGTACTTC. Residues: CASSPRGAGGNEQYF.

This sequence joins TRBV3-1 and TRBJ1-1, with D unresolved. Per the germline V gene, CDR1 is LGHDT and CDR2 is YNNKEL (reference sequence). This CDR3 has 13 amino acids. Trimming took off 3 bases at V and 2 bases at J, with 7 bases between the two ends. The CDR3 region has the DNA TGTGCCAGCAGCCATCCCTTTAACACTGAAGCTTTCTTT. Translation gives CASSHPFNTEAFF.

The chain links TRBV25-1 to TRBJ2-7, with 9 bases identical to TRBD2. CDR1 and CDR2 from the germline V gene are MGHDK and SYGVNS. V dropped 3 bases and J dropped 5; count of bases not matched to a gene: 11. There are 16 residues in the CDR3. The CDR3 spells CASSDLTSGLLHEQYF. CDR3 in DNA: TGTGCCAGCAGTGACTTGACTAGCGGACTCCTACACGAGCAGTACTTC.